This paragraph reports one T cell receptor beta chain. Different DNA sequences within this sample yield the same CDR3. This sample is part of a study of blood T cell repertoires in COVID-19. About the study: Researchers got acute and convalescent COVID-19 samples from the United States, Italy and Spain. From T cells, B-cell-depleted T cells, or PBMCs came the material, which was cDNA or gDNA.

Authors' processing steps: Amplified reference gene primers provided the basis for estimating nucleated cell counts. Some clones are missing from TCRdb's copy, which holds only in-frame ones; the method was immunoSEQ multiplex PCR. V, J and clone size are taken as reported in that table, and D and trimming were inferred from the DNA itself. The data contain approximately 300,000 clones, 92% of them singletons. Material for sequencing was PBMCs or T cells enriched from blood (not recorded which). The sequence derives from a woman in her twenties or thirties who had recovered from COVID-19.

For the CDR3, the DNA is TGCGCCAGCAGCCAAGATCTGGGGGCCAACTATGGCTACACCTTC. Translation: CASSQDLGANYGYTF. The chain combines TRBV4-3 with TRBJ1-2, with D perhaps matching TRBD1 (6 bases). The V gene's germline CDR1 is LGHNA and CDR2 YSLEER. The germline V and J ends were trimmed by 0 bases and 2 bases, with 10 bases remaining between them. The CDR3 spans 15 residues.